Listed here is a single TCR beta chain. The study sequenced TCR beta in blood CD8+ and CD4+ T cells. The CDR3 length is 10 residues. Trimming removed 8 bases from V and 6 bases from J, with 7 bases in between. Germline CDR1 reads LNHDA; CDR2 reads SQIVND (reference sequence). These data are taken from a study of CD8 T cells in Susac syndrome. Study overall: When their blood was taken, the Susac syndrome patients had either not yet had any therapy, were taking corticosteroids, or were taking intravenous immunoglobulin alone.

RNA totalling 0.5 to 1 ug underwent reverse transcription with random hexamers. TCRdb re-derived calls from the immunoSEQ multiplex PCR reads in MiXCR, one entry per CDR3 protein. The sample lists roughly 89,000 distinct CDR3 sequences; about 96% were seen once. This chain joins TRBV19 and TRBJ1-2; maybe TRBD1 (5 bases). The clonotype originates from a human donor with Susac syndrome. Sequencing was carried out using CD8+ T cells from PBMCs. The CDR3 spells CASGGNGYTF. CDR3 sequence (DNA): TGTGCCAGTGGGGGTAATGGCTACACCTTC.